This paragraph covers one T cell receptor beta chain sequence. The data were obtained in a study of T cells in Graves' hyperthyroidism and ophthalmopathy. What was amplified from RNA transcripts were TCR beta CDR3 regions. A set of HTBI primers served as the primers for a first-round RT-PCR of the TCR CDR3. In TCRdb, the multiplex PCR reads were re-called with MiXCR into one record per CDR3 protein. Among around 720,000 distinct CDR3 sequences listed, about 35% were seen once. When ophthalmopathy did not progress within 18 months, Graves' hyperthyroidism was considered stable. Diagnoses were established using clinical symptoms, serum thyroxine and TRAb, thyroid ultrasound and orbital computed tomography. Cells are PBMCs isolated from more than 8.5 ml of fresh blood. Trimming at V came to 5 bases and at J to 4 bases, leaving 3 bases not matched to a gene. Germline CDR1 and CDR2: GTSNPN and SVGIG (reference sequence). This CDR3 region has 12 residues.

The sequence was obtained from a woman aged 40 to 49 with Graves' hyperthyroidism. Sequenced sample: blood. V gene TRBV30 combines with J gene TRBJ2-5, with TRBD2 identical over 8 bases. The CDR3 region has the DNA TGTGCCTGGTCGGGGGGGTTAGAGACCCAGTACTTC. Amino acids: CAWSGGLETQYF.